The source of this T cell receptor (beta chain) is a study of blood T cell repertoires in COVID-19. Study at large: Spain, Italy and the United States supplied samples that represented acute and convalescent COVID-19. PBMCs, B-cell-depleted T cells, or T cells provided the cDNA or gDNA that made up the material.

The repertoire was sequenced with immunoSEQ multiplex PCR; TCRdb's copy has only in-frame clones and lacks some. Here the sample spans 240,000 or so clones, 70% to 85% being singletons. V was clipped by 9 bases and J by 3 bases; unmatched bases: 7. The CDR3 runs 13 residues. Germline V gives CDR1 SGHTA, CDR2 FQGTGA. The chain combines TRBV7-3 with TRBJ2-7; 8 bases are shared with TRBD1. The sample consisted of peripheral blood. This clonotype was obtained from a woman aged 80 or over with acute or convalescent COVID-19. The CDR3 region has the DNA TGTGCCAGTGGACAGGGCCCCGGCTACGAGCAGTACTTC. It yields the protein CASGQGPGYEQYF.